This T cell receptor (beta chain) was obtained from a study of shared clonotypes between healthy human individuals. Overall study findings and caveats: Clonotypes shared by all four donors outscored non-shared clonotypes in generation probability. A small donor pool kept down the genetic and exposure-history diversity that was represented.

Running of the assay took place at deep level. Authors' processing steps: Because ImmunoSEQ provided only junction sequences with no quality scores, the filtering differed. Only in-frame clones appear in the TCRdb table, and some are missing; sequencing was by immunoSEQ multiplex PCR. The D gene and trimming were derived from the DNA, and the V and J assignments and clone size from that table. The sample lists around 95,000 clones, under 80% occurring once. A remark on this clone: Its antigen is not identified.

The germline gives CDR1 SGDLS, CDR2 YYNGEE. The J segment lost 3 bases and the V segment lost 4 bases, leaving 8 bases of the junction unmatched. The CDR3 is 15 amino acids. The J gene is TRBJ2-7, the V gene TRBV9; 9 nucleotides match TRBD1. The sequence was obtained from a man aged 25 to 45 in good health. The sample was memory CD8+ T cells sorted from blood. Subset described: CD45RO+ cells pooled with CCR7-negative TemRA cells. The CDR3 is CASSLAGQGYYEQYF. CDR3 DNA: TGTGCCAGCAGCTTAGCCGGACAGGGGTACTACGAGCAGTACTTC.